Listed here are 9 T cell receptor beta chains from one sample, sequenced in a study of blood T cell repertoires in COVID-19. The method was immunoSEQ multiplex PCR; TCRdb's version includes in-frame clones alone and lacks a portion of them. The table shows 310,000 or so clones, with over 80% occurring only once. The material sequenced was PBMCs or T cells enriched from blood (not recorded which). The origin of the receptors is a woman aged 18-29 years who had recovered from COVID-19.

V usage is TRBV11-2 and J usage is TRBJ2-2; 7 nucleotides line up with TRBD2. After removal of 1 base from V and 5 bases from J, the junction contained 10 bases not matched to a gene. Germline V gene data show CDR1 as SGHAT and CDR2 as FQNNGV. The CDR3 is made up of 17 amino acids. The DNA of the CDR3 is TGTGCCAGCAGCTTAGGTTGGCTAGCGGACCTTACCGGGGAGCTGTTTTTT. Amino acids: CASSLGWLADLTGELFF.

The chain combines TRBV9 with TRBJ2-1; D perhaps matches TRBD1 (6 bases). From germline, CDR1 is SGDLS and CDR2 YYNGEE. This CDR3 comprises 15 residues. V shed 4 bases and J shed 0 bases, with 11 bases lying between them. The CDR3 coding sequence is TGTGCCAGCAGCCAAAGGGACAACTCCTACAATGAGCAGTTCTTC. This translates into CASSQRDNSYNEQFF. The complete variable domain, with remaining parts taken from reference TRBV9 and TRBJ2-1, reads DSGVTQTPKHLITATGQRVTLRCSPRSGDLSVYWYQQSLDQGLQFLIQYYNGEERAKGNILERFSAQQFPDLHSELNLSSLELGDSALYFCASSQRDNSYNEQFFGPGTRLTVL.

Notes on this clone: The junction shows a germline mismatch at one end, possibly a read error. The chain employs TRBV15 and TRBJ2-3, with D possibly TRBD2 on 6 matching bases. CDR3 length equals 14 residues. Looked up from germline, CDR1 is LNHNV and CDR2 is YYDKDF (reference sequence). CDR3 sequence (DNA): TGTGCCACAAGCACGGGAGAAGGCACAGATACGCAGTATTTT. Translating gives CATSTGEGTDTQYF.

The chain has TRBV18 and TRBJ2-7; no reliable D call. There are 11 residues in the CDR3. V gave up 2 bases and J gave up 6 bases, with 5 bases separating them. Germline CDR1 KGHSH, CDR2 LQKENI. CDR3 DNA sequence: TGTGCCAGCTCACCAGGCCTCGAGCAGTACTTC. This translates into CASSPGLEQYF.

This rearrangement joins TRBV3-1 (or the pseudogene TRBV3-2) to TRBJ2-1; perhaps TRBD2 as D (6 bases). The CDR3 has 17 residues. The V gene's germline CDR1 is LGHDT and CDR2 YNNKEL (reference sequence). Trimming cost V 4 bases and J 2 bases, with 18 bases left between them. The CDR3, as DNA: TGTGCCAGCAGCCGACGGGATGAGGAGGGCCCCTACAATGAGCAGTTCTTC. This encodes CASSRRDEEGPYNEQFF.

The DNA of the CDR3 is TGTGCCACAGTATCTAGCGGCTCCTACGAGCAGTACTTC. This codes for CATVSSGSYEQYF. This rearrangement joins TRBV28 to TRBJ2-7; TRBD2 aligns across 7 bases. CDR3 length: 13 residues. Germline CDR1 is MDHEN and CDR2 is SYDVKM. J was trimmed by 0 bases and V by 10 bases; bases with no gene match: 6.

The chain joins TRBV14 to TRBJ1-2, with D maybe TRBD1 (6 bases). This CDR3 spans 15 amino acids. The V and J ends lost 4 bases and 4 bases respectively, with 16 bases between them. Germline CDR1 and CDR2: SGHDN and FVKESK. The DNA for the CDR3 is TGTGCCAGCAGCCGATCGACAGGCCTTTCCTATGGCTACACCTTC. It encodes CASSRSTGLSYGYTF.

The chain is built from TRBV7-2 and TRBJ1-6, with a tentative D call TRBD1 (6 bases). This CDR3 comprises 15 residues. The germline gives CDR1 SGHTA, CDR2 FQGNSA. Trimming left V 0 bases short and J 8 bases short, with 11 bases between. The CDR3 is CASSLAAGADSPLHF. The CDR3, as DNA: TGTGCCAGCAGCTTAGCCGCAGGGGCAGATTCACCCCTCCACTTT.

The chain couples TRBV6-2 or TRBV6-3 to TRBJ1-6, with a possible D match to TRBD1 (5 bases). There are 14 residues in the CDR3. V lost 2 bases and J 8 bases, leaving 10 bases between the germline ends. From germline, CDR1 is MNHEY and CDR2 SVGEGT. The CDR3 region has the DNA TGTGCCAGCAGTTACCCCCGACAGTATTCACCCCTCCACTTT. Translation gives CASSYPRQYSPLHF.